One and the same sample provided the 12 T cell receptor beta chains below, sequenced in a study of early T cells in non-severe SARS-CoV-2 infection. TCRdb used MiXCR to reprocess the 5' RACE reads, holding one entry per CDR3 protein. The data show around 53,000 distinct CDR3 sequences, around a tenth seen once. What was sequenced was whole blood. The receptors shown here come from an adult who was a healthcare worker with PCR-confirmed SARS-CoV-2 infection or an uninfected control (not recorded which).

As concerns this clonotype: Since a much larger clone is just one base distant, this may be a read error. This chain joins TRBV7-6 and TRBJ1-1; D uncertain. This CDR3 spans 13 amino acids. Per the germline V gene, CDR1 is SGHVS and CDR2 is FNYEAQ. The CDR3 nucleotides are TGTGCCAGCAGATTAGGTGGAAAAACTGAAGCTTTCTTT. It specifies CASRLGGKTEAFF.

This clonotype has more than one count but fewer than ten. The genes are TRBV15 and TRBJ1-2, with 7 nucleotides matching TRBD1. The CDR3 contains 17 residues. Germline CDR1 LNHNV, CDR2 YYDKDF (reference sequence). V dropped 0 bases and J dropped 7; count of bases not matched to a gene: 14. The CDR3: CATSRDLATGAAGGYTF. CDR3 coding DNA: TGTGCCACCAGCAGAGATTTAGCTACAGGGGCGGCCGGTGGCTACACCTTC.

This clonotype was counted a few times. The V and J genes are TRBV27 and TRBJ2-3; TRBD1 aligns across 7 bases. CDR3 size: 14 residues. CDR1 and CDR2 (germline): MNHEY, SMNVEV (reference sequence). Trimming took 7 bases from V and 3 from J; bases not matched to a gene: 7. The CDR3 sequence is CASTTDRRTDTQYF. CDR3 sequence (DNA): TGTGCCAGCACCACGGACAGGAGGACAGATACGCAGTATTTT.

The chain uses TRBV30 and TRBJ2-5; 7 bases fit TRBD2. This CDR3 is 12 amino acids long. The ends lost 8 bases at V and 0 bases at J; junction bases unmatched: 3. Per the germline V gene, CDR1 is GTSNPN and CDR2 is SVGIG (reference sequence). The chain's CDR3 is CAGGDYQETQYF. The CDR3 nucleotides are TGTGCCGGGGGGGATTACCAAGAGACCCAGTACTTC.

The chain has TRBV7-2 and TRBJ2-7; D ambiguous. CDR1 is SGHTA and CDR2 is FQGNSA in the germline V gene. The V gene lost 5 bases and the J gene lost 0 bases, with 11 bases spanning the gap. CDR3 length: 14 amino acids. In DNA form, the CDR3 reads TGTGCCAGCAGCAACCGGGTCCTCTCCTACGAGCAGTACTTC. It is translated as CASSNRVLSYEQYF.

This clonotype came up many times. This chain connects TRBV10-3 to TRBJ2-3; the D is unclear. Between the trimmed V and J ends, which lost 5 bases and 0 bases, there was a span of 3 bases. The germline V gene has CDR1 ENHRY and CDR2 SYGVKD. The CDR3 length is 12 residues. The CDR3 sequence: CAISKSTDTQYF. CDR3 nucleotide sequence: TGTGCCATCAGTAAGAGCACAGATACGCAGTATTTT.

This chain connects TRBV7-2 to TRBJ2-7; D may be TRBD1 or TRBD2 (6 bases each). CDR1 is SGHTA, CDR2 FQGNSA, per germline. This CDR3 has 16 residues. The V end was cut by 5 bases, the J end by 2 bases, with 19 bases between. The CDR3 loop reads CASSRGQRVKTYEQYF. The CDR3 DNA sequence: TGTGCCAGCAGCCGGGGGCAACGGGTGAAAACCTACGAGCAGTACTTC.

The sample holds a few counts of this clonotype. J is TRBJ2-1 and V is TRBV11-2; D tentatively reads TRBD1 or TRBD2 (5 bases each). The V end lost 0 bases, the J end lost 10 bases, and 10 bases lay between the germline ends. CDR3 length: 13 amino acids. Germline V gene data show CDR1 as SGHAT and CDR2 as FQNNGV. The CDR3 coding sequence is TGTGCCAGCAGCTTAGATATCGGGGCAGAGCAGTTCTTC. Protein sequence: CASSLDIGAEQFF.

CDR3 bases: TGCAGCACTAATCCCCAGGGGGCCAATGGCTACACCTTC. As protein: CSTNPQGANGYTF. V is TRBV29-1 and J is TRBJ1-2, with 8 bases aligning to TRBD1. Trimming took 8 bases from V and 6 from J; bases not matched to a gene: 11. CDR3 length equals 13 residues. The germline V gene encodes CDR1 SQVTM and CDR2 ANQGSEA.

There are many counts of this clonotype. V is TRBV25-1 and J is TRBJ2-1; a weak D match, TRBD1 (6 bases). The length of the CDR3 is 15 residues. Germline values: CDR1 MGHDK, CDR2 SYGVNS. V was shortened by 2 bases and J by 7 bases, with 15 bases between the two germline ends. The DNA for the CDR3 is TGTGCCAGCAGTGAAAACAGGGACGGTACAAATGAGCAGTTCTTC. It translates to CASSENRDGTNEQFF.

This clonotype appeared many times. The rearrangement links TRBV6-1 to TRBJ1-2, with a weak D call TRBD1 (6 bases). V lost 7 bases and J lost 1, with 10 bases in between. The CDR3 is 13 residues long. Germline values: CDR1 MNHNS, CDR2 SASEGT. CDR3 region: CASIGQLNYGYTF. The CDR3 DNA follows: TGTGCCAGCATCGGACAGCTTAACTATGGCTACACCTTC.

V gene TRBV5-5 combines with J gene TRBJ1-2, with no clear D. Germline V gene data show CDR1 as SGHKS and CDR2 as YYEKEE (reference sequence). The length of the CDR3 is 13 residues. The V end was cut by 0 bases, the J end by 3 bases, with 6 bases between. The CDR3 sequence: CASSLGTDYGYTF. The CDR3 DNA sequence: TGTGCCAGCAGCTTGGGCACCGACTATGGCTACACCTTC.